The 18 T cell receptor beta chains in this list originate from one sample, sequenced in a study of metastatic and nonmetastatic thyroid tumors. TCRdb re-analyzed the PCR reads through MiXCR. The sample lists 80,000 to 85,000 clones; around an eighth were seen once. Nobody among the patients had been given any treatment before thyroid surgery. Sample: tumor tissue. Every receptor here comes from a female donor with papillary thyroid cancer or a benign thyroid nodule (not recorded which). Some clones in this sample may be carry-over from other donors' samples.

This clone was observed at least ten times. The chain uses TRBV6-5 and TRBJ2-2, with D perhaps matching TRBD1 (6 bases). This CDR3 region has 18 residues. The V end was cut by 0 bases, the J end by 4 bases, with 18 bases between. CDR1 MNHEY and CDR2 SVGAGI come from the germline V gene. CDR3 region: CASSYSIGGPSGTGELFF. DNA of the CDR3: TGTGCCAGCAGTTACTCGATTGGGGGCCCAAGTGGCACCGGGGAGCTGTTTTTT.

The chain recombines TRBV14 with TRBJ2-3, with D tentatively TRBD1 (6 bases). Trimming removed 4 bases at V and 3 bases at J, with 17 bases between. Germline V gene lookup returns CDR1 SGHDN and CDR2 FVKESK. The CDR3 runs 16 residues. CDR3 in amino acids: CASSRRQACMTDTQYF. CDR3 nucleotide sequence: TGTGCCAGCAGCCGCCGACAGGCGTGCATGACAGATACGCAGTATTTT.

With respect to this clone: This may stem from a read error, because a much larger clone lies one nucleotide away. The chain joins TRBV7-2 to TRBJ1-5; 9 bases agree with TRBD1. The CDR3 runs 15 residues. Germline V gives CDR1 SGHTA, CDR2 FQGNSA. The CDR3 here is CASSLDTGGRQPKHF. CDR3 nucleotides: TGTGCCAGCAGCTTAGACACAGGGGGCAGGCAGCCCAAGCATTTT.

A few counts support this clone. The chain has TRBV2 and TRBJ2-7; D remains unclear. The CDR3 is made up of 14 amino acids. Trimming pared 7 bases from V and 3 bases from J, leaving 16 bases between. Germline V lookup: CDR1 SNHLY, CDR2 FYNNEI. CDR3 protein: CASMGALEVYEQYF. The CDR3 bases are TGTGCCAGCATGGGCGCACTTGAGGTCTACGAGCAGTACTTC.

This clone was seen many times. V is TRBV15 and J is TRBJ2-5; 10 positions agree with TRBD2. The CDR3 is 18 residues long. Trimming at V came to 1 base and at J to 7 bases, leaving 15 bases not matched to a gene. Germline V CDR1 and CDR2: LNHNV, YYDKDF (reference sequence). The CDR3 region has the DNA TGTGCCACCAGCAGAGCGGGTATCCCCGGGACTAGCGCGGGGACCCAGTACTTC. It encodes CATSRAGIPGTSAGTQYF.

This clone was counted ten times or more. CDR3 region: CASSLELAGLVGQFF. The CDR3, as DNA: TGTGCCAGCAGCTTAGAACTAGCGGGATTGGTTGGGCAGTTCTTC. V and J are TRBV11-2 and TRBJ2-1; 10 nucleotides agree with TRBD2. The V and J ends lost 0 bases and 12 bases, in that order; junction bases with no gene match: 8. From germline, CDR1 is SGHAT and CDR2 FQNNGV. This CDR3 has 15 amino acids.

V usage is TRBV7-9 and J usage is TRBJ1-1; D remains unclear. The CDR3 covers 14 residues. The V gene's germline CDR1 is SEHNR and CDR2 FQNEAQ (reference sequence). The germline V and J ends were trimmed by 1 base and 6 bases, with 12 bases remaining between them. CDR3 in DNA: TGTGCCAGCAGCTTAGGGGGAAGGAGCGCTGAAGCTTTCTTT. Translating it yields CASSLGGRSAEAFF.

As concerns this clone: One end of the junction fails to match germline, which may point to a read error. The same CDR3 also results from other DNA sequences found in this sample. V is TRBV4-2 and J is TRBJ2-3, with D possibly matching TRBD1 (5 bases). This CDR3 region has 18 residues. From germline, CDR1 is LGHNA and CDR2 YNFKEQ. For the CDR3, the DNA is TGTGCCAGTAGCCAAGGCCTCGCAGGGTGGAGTGGCACAGATACGCAGTATTTT. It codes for CASSQGLAGWSGTDTQYF.

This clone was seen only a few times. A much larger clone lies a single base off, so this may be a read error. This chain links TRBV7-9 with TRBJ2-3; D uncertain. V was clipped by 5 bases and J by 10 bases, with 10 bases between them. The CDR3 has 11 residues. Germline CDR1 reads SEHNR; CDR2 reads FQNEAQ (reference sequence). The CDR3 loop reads CASSNGYAQYF. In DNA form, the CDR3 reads TGTGCCAGCAGCAACGGATACGCGCAGTATTTT. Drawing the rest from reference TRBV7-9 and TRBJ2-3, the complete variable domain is DTGVSQNPRHKITKRGQNVTFRCDPISEHNRLYWYRQTLGQGPEFLTYFQNEAQLEKSRLLSDRFSAERPKGSFSTLEIQRTEQGDSAMYLCASSNGYAQYFGPGTRLTVL.

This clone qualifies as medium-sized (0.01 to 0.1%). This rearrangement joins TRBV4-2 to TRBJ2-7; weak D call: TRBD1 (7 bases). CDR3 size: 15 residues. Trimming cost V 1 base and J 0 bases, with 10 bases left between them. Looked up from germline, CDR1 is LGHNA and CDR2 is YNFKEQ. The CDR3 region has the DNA TGTGCCAGCAGCCAAGTGCAGGGGGGCTCCTACGAGCAGTACTTC. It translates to CASSQVQGGSYEQYF.

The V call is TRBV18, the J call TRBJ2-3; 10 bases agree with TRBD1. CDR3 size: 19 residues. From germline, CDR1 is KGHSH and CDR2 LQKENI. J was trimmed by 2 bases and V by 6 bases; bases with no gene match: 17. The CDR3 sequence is CASSNLGTGASRSTDTQYF. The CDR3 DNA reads TGTGCCAGCTCCAACCTCGGGACAGGGGCTTCCCGTTCCACAGATACGCAGTATTTT.

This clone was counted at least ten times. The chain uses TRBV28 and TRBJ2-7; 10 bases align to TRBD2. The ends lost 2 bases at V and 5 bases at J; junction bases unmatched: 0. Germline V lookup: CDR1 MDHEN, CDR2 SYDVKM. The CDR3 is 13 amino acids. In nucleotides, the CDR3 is TGTGCCAGCAGTTTACTAGCGGGAGACGAGCAGTACTTC. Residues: CASSLLAGDEQYF.

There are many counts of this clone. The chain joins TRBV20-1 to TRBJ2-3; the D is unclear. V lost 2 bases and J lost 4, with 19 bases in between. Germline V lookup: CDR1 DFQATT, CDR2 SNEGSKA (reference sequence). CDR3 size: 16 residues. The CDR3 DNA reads TGCAGTGCTAGACCCCCATTCCCCCTGATCGCAGATACGCAGTATTTT. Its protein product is CSARPPFPLIADTQYF.

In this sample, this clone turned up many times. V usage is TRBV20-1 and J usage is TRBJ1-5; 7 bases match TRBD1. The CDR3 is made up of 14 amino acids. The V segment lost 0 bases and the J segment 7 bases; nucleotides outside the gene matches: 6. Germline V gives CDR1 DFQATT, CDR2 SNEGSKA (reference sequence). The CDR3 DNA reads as TGCAGTGCTAGAGATGAACAGGGGAGGCAGCCCCAGCATTTT. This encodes CSARDEQGRQPQHF.

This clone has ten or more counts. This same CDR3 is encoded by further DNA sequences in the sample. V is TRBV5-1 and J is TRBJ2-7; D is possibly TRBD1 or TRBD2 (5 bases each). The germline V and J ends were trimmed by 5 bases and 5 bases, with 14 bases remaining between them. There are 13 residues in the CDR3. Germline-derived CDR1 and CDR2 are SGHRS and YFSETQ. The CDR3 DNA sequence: TGCGCCAGCAGTTTAGGGACCAGCAACGAGCAGTACTTC. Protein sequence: CASSLGTSNEQYF.

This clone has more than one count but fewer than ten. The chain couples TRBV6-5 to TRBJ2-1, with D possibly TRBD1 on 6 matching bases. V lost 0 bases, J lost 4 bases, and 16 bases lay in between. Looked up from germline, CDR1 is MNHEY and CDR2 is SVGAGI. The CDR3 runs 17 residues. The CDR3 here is CASSYSYNRGGYNEQFF. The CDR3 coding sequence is TGTGCCAGCAGTTACTCTTATAATAGAGGGGGATACAATGAGCAGTTCTTC.

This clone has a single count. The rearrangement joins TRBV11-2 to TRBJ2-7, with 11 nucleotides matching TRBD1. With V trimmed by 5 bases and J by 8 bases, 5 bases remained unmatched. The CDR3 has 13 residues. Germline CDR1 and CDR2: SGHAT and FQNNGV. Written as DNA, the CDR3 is TGTGCCAGCAGCCAAGGACAGGGGGCTCAGCAGTACTTC. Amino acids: CASSQGQGAQQYF.

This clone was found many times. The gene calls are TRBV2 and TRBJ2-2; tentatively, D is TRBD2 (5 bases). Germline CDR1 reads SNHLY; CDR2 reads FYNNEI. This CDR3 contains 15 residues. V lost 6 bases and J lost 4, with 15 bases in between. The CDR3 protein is CASRGRGRGTGELFF. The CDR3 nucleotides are TGTGCCAGCAGAGGCCGAGGGAGAGGCACCGGGGAGCTGTTTTTT.